These 23 T cell receptor beta chains originate from one sample sequenced in a study of beta chain features in type 1 diabetes (dated by TCRdb to the late 2010s). Library generation was performed with the immunoSEQ multiplex PCR assay. The entire isolated RNA was reverse transcribed using the High Capacity cDNA Reverse Transcription Kit, and thus expressed TCRB transcripts were sequenced. Sourced from immuneACCESS, this table was stored by TCRdb with only in-frame sequences that have V and J called. A share of the clones is absent; for the studies checked, an unresolved V gene accounts for under half, and the remainder has no known explanation. Present in this sample are almost 250,000 clones, over 12% of which were seen just once. Of the sample, around 0.03% falls within the top ten clones. Sequencing was done on a sample of naive CD4+ T cells from blood. Sample cell subset or site, as interpreted from the label and publication: true naive CD4+ T cells. The receptors were gathered from a woman aged 40 to 50 in good health.

V is TRBV9 and J is TRBJ1-1; maybe TRBD1 (6 bases). The length of the CDR3 is 15 residues. Germline values: CDR1 SGDLS, CDR2 YYNGEE. The ends were cut back, 1 base at V and 3 bases at J, with 13 bases in the middle. The CDR3 region has the DNA TGTGCCAGCAGCGTATTGTTAGGGGGAGACACTGAAGCTTTCTTT. This encodes CASSVLLGGDTEAFF.

This sequence joins TRBV6-5 and TRBJ2-7; 7 bases map to TRBD2. The CDR3 length is 15 residues. Germline CDR1 reads MNHEY; CDR2 reads SVGAGI. J lost 0 bases, V lost 4 bases, and 6 bases had no gene match. Written as DNA, the CDR3 is TGTGCCAGCAGTTTGCGGGAGACCAGCTCCTACGAGCAGTACTTC. It codes for CASSLRETSSYEQYF.

This clone was seen a handful of times. The V and J genes are TRBV7-4 and TRBJ2-7; D gene unclear. The V gene's germline CDR1 is SGHVT and CDR2 SQSDAQ. The V end was cut by 5 bases, the J end by 3 bases, with 11 bases between. This CDR3 is 13 amino acids long. As DNA, the CDR3 is TGTGCCAGCAGCGGTGCCCTGAGCTACGAGCAGTACTTC. Protein sequence: CASSGALSYEQYF.

In its sample, this clone was seen a few times. V gene TRBV6-1 combines with J gene TRBJ2-3; TRBD2 might be the D (5 bases). The CDR3 is made up of 13 amino acids. Trimming removed 4 bases at V and 6 bases at J, with 11 bases between. Germline V lookup: CDR1 MNHNS, CDR2 SASEGT. DNA for the CDR3: TGTGCCAGCAGTGTCCTGCGAGGGGATACGCAGTATTTT. Translating gives CASSVLRGDTQYF.

CDR3 sequence reads: CASSQDWGTSGGTDTQYF. CDR3 DNA: TGCGCCAGCAGCCAAGATTGGGGGACTAGCGGGGGTACAGATACGCAGTATTTT. This rearrangement joins TRBV4-1 to TRBJ2-3; 14 bases align to TRBD2. Unmatched junction bases numbered 5, after V lost 0 bases and J lost 3 bases. This CDR3 contains 18 residues. The germline gives CDR1 MGHRA, CDR2 YSYEKL.

This clone was seen only a few times. This sequence joins TRBV11-2 and TRBJ1-1; D might be TRBD1 (5 bases). V was cut by 1 base and J by 11 bases, with 11 bases left in between. The CDR3 is made up of 12 amino acids. Germline loops: CDR1 SGHAT, CDR2 FQNNGV. CDR3 protein: CASSLVLGGAFF. In nucleotides, the CDR3 is TGTGCCAGCAGCTTAGTTCTTGGGGGGGCTTTCTTT.

The V and J genes are TRBV2 and TRBJ2-7; the match to TRBD1 covers 7 bases. The CDR3 has 13 amino acids. V was pared by 4 bases and J by 4 bases, with 4 bases of the junction left unmatched. Germline V gives CDR1 SNHLY, CDR2 FYNNEI. For the CDR3, the DNA is TGTGCCAGCAGTGGACAGGGTTATTACGAGCAGTACTTC. Its protein is CASSGQGYYEQYF.

This clone was counted only a few times. The rearrangement joins TRBV29-1 to TRBJ1-2; 9 bases are a match to TRBD1. Trimming at V came to 3 bases and at J to 0 bases, leaving 11 bases not matched to a gene. This CDR3 comprises 17 residues. In germline, CDR1 is SQVTM, CDR2 ANQGSEA. The CDR3 sequence is CSVDTGTGYGSNYGYTF. CDR3 in DNA: TGCAGCGTTGACACCGGGACAGGGTATGGCTCTAACTATGGCTACACCTTC.

The chain carries TRBV11-2 and TRBJ2-1, with TRBD2 matching 7 bases. CDR1 is SGHAT, CDR2 FQNNGV, per germline. Trimming took 3 bases from V and 8 from J; bases not matched to a gene: 10. This CDR3 region has 15 residues. Here the CDR3 DNA reads TGTGCCAGCAGCTTGGGGGGGGATGTGCTCCATGAGCAGTTCTTC. This gives the protein CASSLGGDVLHEQFF.

The V call is TRBV6-4, the J call TRBJ2-2; D might be TRBD1 (6 bases). The germline V gene encodes CDR1 MRHNA and CDR2 SNTAGT. The CDR3 length is 15 residues. Trimming cost V 2 bases and J 9 bases, with 16 bases left between them. The CDR3 spells CASSDGGHATRELFF. The CDR3 nucleotides read TGTGCCAGCAGTGACGGGGGCCACGCGACCCGGGAGCTGTTTTTT.

J is TRBJ2-6 and V is TRBV9; unclear D gene. CDR1 and CDR2 from the germline V gene are SGDLS and YYNGEE. Between the trimmed V and J ends, which lost 4 bases and 0 bases, there was a span of 2 bases. The CDR3 is 13 amino acids. The CDR3 bases are TGTGCCAGCAGCTACTCTGGGGCCAACGTCCTGACTTTC. Translating gives CASSYSGANVLTF.

This clone was detected a few times. Germline and junction disagree at one end, which may indicate a read error. The chain carries TRBV5-6 and TRBJ1-2; D is perhaps TRBD1 (5 bases). The CDR3 runs to 12 residues. Germline V gene lookup returns CDR1 SGHDT and CDR2 YYEEEE. CDR3 DNA: TGTGCCAGCAGCTTGGTAAAGGGGAAGCCCGTCTTC. It translates to CASSLVKGKPVF.

V is TRBV5-1 and J is TRBJ2-3; 7 nucleotides line up with TRBD2. With 5 bases clipped from V and 8 bases from J, the junction kept 5 bases outside the gene matches. The CDR3 totals 12 residues. Looked up from germline, CDR1 is SGHRS and CDR2 is YFSETQ. Here the CDR3 reads CASRATSPTQYF. The CDR3 nucleotides are TGCGCCAGCAGGGCGACTAGCCCTACGCAGTATTTT.

This chain joins TRBV14 and TRBJ2-3; a possible D gene is TRBD1 (5 bases). This CDR3 spans 16 amino acids. Germline assignment: CDR1 SGHDN and CDR2 FVKESK. The V end was cut by 1 base, the J end by 2 bases, with 13 bases between. This CDR3 reads CASSQVQGRATDTQYF. The CDR3 region has the DNA TGTGCCAGCAGCCAAGTTCAGGGAAGAGCCACAGATACGCAGTATTTT.

This clone was seen repeatedly, ten times or more. V is TRBV5-6 and J is TRBJ2-3; TRBD2 is a possible D gene (5 bases). Germline V gene data show CDR1 as SGHDT and CDR2 as YYEEEE. This CDR3 spans 16 amino acids. V lost 0 bases and J lost 3, with 14 bases in between. The CDR3 DNA reads as TGTGCCAGCAGCTTGGGCCCAGCGAGGAGGACAGATACGCAGTATTTT. As protein: CASSLGPARRTDTQYF.

The chain links TRBV4-1 to TRBJ2-5; TRBD2 agrees at 10 bases. With V trimmed by 0 bases and J by 5 bases, 6 bases remained unmatched. CDR3 length equals 16 residues. CDR1 and CDR2 (germline): MGHRA, YSYEKL. The CDR3 reads CASSQDYGTSAETQYF. The CDR3 DNA reads as TGCGCCAGCAGCCAAGATTACGGGACTAGCGCGGAGACCCAGTACTTC.

In this sample, this clone turned up a few times. The chain employs TRBV11-2 and TRBJ1-5; D gene ambiguous. The ends were cut back, 5 bases at V and 5 bases at J, with 10 bases in the middle. The V gene's germline CDR1 is SGHAT and CDR2 FQNNGV. The CDR3 covers 13 residues. As DNA, the CDR3 is TGTGCCAGCAGCCAAGCCCTAGATCAGCCCCAGCATTTT. This sequence encodes CASSQALDQPQHF. The entire variable domain, with the rest obtained from reference TRBV11-2 and TRBJ1-5, is as follows: EAGVAQSPRYKIIEKRQSVAFWCNPISGHATLYWYQQILGQGPKLLIQFQNNGVVDDSQLPKDRFSAERLKGVDSTLKIQPAKLEDSAVYLCASSQALDQPQHFGDGTRLSIL.

This clone was counted only a few times. The chain links TRBV27 to TRBJ2-1, with D possibly matching TRBD1 (6 bases). CDR1 is MNHEY, CDR2 SMNVEV, per germline (reference sequence). The CDR3 covers 17 residues. V lost 4 bases and J lost 0, with 16 bases in between. CDR3 sequence (DNA): TGTGCCAGCAGTTCTGGGATTGGACAGTACTCCTACAATGAGCAGTTCTTC. Its translation is CASSSGIGQYSYNEQFF.

The sample holds a few counts of this clone. The chain carries TRBV4-1 and TRBJ2-2; TRBD1 matches 8 bases. V lost 1 base and J lost 2; bases outside the gene matches: 0. This CDR3 region has 15 residues. Germline CDR1 and CDR2: MGHRA and YSYEKL. CDR3 sequence reads: CASSQAGGNTGELFF. In nucleotides, the CDR3 is TGCGCCAGCAGCCAAGCAGGGGGCAACACCGGGGAGCTGTTTTTT.

This clone was found a few times. The rearrangement uses TRBV9 and TRBJ1-4; 8 bases match TRBD1. Germline lookup yields CDR1 SGDLS and CDR2 YYNGEE. The length of the CDR3 is 14 residues. Trimming cost V 8 bases and J 7 bases; bases outside gene matches: 10. The CDR3 region has the DNA TGTGCCAGTACAGGGGGGACGGGGGGTGAAAAACTGTTTTTT. It specifies CASTGGTGGEKLFF.

The V call is TRBV19, the J call TRBJ1-6; no clear D. The germline V gene has CDR1 LNHDA and CDR2 SQIVND (reference sequence). Trimming removed 6 bases at V and 9 bases at J, with 12 bases between. This CDR3 spans 13 amino acids. CDR3 nucleotides: TGTGCCAGTAGGACTCCGACCGTTTCACCCCTCCACTTT. The encoded protein is CASRTPTVSPLHF. Combining the CDR3 with reference TRBV19 and TRBJ1-6 gives the whole variable domain DGGITQSPKYLFRKEGQNVTLSCEQNLNHDAMYWYRQDPGQGLRLIYYSQIVNDFQKGDIAEGYSVSREKKESFPLTVTSAQKNPTAFYLCASRTPTVSPLHFGNGTRLTVT.

The J gene is TRBJ2-1, the V gene TRBV18; unclear D gene. The CDR3 runs to 18 residues. The V gene lost 3 bases and the J gene lost 6 bases, with 24 bases spanning the gap. The germline CDR1 and CDR2 sequences are KGHSH and LQKENI. The CDR3 nucleotides read TGTGCCAGCTCACCTCCTACGGCGCAGCGCCTGGCACTCAATGAGCAGTTCTTC. Translated, it gives CASSPPTAQRLALNEQFF. Looking up the rest from reference TRBV18 and TRBJ2-1 gives the full variable domain: NAGVMQNPRHLVRRRGQEARLRCSPMKGHSHVYWYRQLPEEGLKFMVYLQKENIIDESGMPKERFSAEFPKEGPSILRIQQVVRGDSAAYFCASSPPTAQRLALNEQFFGPGTRLTVL.

This sequence joins TRBV13 and TRBJ1-5; D is unclear. Germline CDR1 is PRHDT and CDR2 is FYEKMQ (reference sequence). This CDR3 contains 14 residues. Trimming took off 6 bases at V and 11 bases at J, with 20 bases between the two ends. The CDR3 region is CASSEALGHWAQHF. In nucleotides, the CDR3 is TGTGCCAGCAGTGAAGCGCTCGGCCATTGGGCCCAGCATTTT.